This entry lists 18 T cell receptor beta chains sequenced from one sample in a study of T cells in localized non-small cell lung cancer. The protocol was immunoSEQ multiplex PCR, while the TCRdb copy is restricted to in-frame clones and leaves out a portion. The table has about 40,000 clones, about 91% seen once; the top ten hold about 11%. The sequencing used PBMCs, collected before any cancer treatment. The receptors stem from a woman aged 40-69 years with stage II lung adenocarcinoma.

In DNA form, the CDR3 reads TGTGCCAGCAGTTACTCGAGGACAGGGGGAGGCGAGCAGTACTTC. Translating it yields CASSYSRTGGGEQYF. This sequence joins TRBV6-5 and TRBJ2-7, with 10 positions matching TRBD1. In germline, CDR1 is MNHEY, CDR2 SVGAGI. The CDR3 sequence is 15 residues long. J was trimmed by 6 bases and V by 0 bases; bases with no gene match: 5.

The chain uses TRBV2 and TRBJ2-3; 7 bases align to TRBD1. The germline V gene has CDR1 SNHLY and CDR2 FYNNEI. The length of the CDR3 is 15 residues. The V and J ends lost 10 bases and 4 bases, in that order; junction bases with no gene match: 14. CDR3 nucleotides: TGTGCCACCACCAAGAGACAGGGTTTCGCAGATACGCAGTATTTT. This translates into CATTKRQGFADTQYF.

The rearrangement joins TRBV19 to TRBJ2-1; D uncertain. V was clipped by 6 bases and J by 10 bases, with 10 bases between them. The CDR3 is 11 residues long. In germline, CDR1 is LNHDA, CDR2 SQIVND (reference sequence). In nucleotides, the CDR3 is TGTGCCAGTAGGGGGTATGGCGAGCAGTTCTTC. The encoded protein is CASRGYGEQFF.

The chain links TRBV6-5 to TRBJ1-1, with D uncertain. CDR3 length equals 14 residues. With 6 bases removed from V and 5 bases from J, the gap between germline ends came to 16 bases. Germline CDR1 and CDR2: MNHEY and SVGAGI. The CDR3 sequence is CASSTAAGKTEAFF. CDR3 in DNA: TGTGCCAGCAGCACGGCCGCTGGGAAGACTGAAGCTTTCTTT.

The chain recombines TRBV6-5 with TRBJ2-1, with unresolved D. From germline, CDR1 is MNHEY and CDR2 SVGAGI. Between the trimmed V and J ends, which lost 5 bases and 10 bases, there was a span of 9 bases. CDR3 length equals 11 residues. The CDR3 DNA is TGTGCCAGCAGTACCCCAAGGGAGCAGTTCTTC. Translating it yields CASSTPREQFF.

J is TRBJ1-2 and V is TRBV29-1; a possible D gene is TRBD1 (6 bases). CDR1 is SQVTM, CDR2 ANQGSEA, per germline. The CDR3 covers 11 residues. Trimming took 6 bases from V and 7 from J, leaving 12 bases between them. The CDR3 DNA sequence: TGCAGCGTCGAACAGGGTGGTGGCTACACCTTC. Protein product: CSVEQGGGYTF.

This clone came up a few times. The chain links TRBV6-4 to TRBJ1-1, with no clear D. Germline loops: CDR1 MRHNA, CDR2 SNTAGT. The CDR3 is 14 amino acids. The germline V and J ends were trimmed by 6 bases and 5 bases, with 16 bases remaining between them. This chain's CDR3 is CASRQGPGRTEAFF. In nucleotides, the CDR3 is TGTGCCAGCAGACAAGGTCCAGGAAGGACTGAAGCTTTCTTT.

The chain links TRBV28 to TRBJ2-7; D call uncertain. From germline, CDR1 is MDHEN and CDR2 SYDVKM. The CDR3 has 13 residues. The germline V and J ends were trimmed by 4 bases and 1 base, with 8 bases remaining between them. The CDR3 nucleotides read TGTGCCAGCAGTTCAAAGGGATCCTACGAGCAGTACTTC. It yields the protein CASSSKGSYEQYF.

In DNA, the CDR3 is TGTGCCAGCAGCCCAGTACAGGGTGGAGAGACCCAGTACTTC. This gives the protein CASSPVQGGETQYF. The gene calls are TRBV7-2 and TRBJ2-5; D is possibly TRBD1 (6 bases). Trimming left V 5 bases short and J 4 bases short, with 14 bases between. The CDR3 has 14 amino acids. Germline lookup yields CDR1 SGHTA and CDR2 FQGNSA. The variable domain in full, completed from reference TRBV7-2 and TRBJ2-5, reads GAGVSQSPSNKVTEKGKDVELRCDPISGHTALYWYRQSLGQGLEFLIYFQGNSAPDKSGLPSDRFSAERTGGSVSTLTIQRTQQEDSAVYLCASSPVQGGETQYFGPGTRLLVL.

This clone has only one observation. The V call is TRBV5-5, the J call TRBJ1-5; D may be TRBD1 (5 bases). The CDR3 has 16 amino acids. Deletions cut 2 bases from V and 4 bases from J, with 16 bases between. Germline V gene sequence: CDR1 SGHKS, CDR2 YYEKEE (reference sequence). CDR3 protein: CASSLLGEASNQPQHF. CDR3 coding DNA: TGTGCCAGCAGCTTATTAGGGGAGGCGTCTAATCAGCCCCAGCATTTT.

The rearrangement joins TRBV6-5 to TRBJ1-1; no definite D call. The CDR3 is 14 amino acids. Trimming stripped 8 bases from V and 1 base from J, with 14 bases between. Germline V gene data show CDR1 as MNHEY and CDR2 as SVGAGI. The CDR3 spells CASLSPTGNTEAFF. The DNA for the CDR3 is TGTGCCAGCTTATCCCCGACCGGGAACACTGAAGCTTTCTTT.

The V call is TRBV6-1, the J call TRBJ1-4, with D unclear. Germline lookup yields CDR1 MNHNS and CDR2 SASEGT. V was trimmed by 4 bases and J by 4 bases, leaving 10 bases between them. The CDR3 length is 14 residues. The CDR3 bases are TGTGCCAGCAGTGTGAGACGGGTTAATGAAAAACTGTTTTTT. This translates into CASSVRRVNEKLFF.

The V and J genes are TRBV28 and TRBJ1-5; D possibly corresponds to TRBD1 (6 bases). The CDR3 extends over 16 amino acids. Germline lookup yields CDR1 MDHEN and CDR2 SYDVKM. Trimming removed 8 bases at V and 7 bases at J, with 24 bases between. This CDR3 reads CASFPFRGSPSQPQHF. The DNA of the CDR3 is TGTGCCAGCTTTCCTTTCAGGGGCTCCCCGAGCCAGCCCCAGCATTTT.

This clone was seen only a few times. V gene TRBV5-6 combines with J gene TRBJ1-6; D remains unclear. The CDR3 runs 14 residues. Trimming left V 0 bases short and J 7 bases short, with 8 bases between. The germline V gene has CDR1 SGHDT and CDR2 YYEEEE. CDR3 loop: CASSLDRGNSPLHF. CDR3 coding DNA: TGTGCCAGCAGCTTGGATCGCGGCAATTCACCCCTCCACTTT.

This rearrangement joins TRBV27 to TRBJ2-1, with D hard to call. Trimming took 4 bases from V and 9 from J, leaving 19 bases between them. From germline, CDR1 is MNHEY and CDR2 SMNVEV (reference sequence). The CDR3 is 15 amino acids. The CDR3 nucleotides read TGTGCCAGCAGTTCCCGCGTCTCGGGCGAGGTTGAGCAGTTCTTC. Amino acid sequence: CASSSRVSGEVEQFF.

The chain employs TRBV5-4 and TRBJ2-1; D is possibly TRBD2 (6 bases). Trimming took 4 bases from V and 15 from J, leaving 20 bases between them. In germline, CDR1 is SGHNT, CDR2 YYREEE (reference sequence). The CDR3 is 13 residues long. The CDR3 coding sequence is TGTGCCAGCAGCGTTTCGGGGGTCCCCGGGCTGTTCTTC. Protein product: CASSVSGVPGLFF.

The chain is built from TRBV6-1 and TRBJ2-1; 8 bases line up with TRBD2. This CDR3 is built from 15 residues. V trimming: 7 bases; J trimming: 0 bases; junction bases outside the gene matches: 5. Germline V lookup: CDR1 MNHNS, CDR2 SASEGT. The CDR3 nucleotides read TGTGCCAGCATTCCAAGCGGGAGCTCCTACAATGAGCAGTTCTTC. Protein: CASIPSGSSYNEQFF.

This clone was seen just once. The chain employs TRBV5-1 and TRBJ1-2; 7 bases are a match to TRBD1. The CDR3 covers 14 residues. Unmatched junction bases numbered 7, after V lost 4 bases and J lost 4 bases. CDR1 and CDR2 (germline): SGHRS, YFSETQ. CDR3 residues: CASSGTGAPYGYTF. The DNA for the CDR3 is TGCGCCAGCAGCGGTACAGGGGCCCCCTATGGCTACACCTTC.